This is a list of T cell receptor beta chains from one sample in a study of CD8 T cells in Susac syndrome. A single record per CDR3 protein comes from TCRdb applying MiXCR to the immunoSEQ multiplex PCR reads. The data contain some 170,000 distinct CDR3 sequences, about 95% of them singletons. Sequences were obtained from CD4+ T cells from PBMCs. These receptors were collected from a human donor in good health. Both conserved end residues are trimmed from each CDR3. A row's size may be missing; if present it is once, few, many or a size class.

>TRBV19|NA
ASSPTSGRADTQY
>TRBV2|NA
ASKGTGEAGGLRKQY
>TRBV20-1|NA
SASRTGEQY
>TRBV20-1|once
SARGGFHSNQPQH
>TRBV29-1|NA
SVIPGTGGYGYT
>TRBV20-1|NA
SARDRYYGYT
>TRBV12-3/TRBV12-4|NA
ASSPILAGEQF
>TRBV24-1|NA
ATSDASGSNEQF
>TRBV9|NA
ASSASGGPLEQY
>TRBV7-6|once
ASSKPQGYEQF
>TRBV14|NA
ASSREGTDTQY
>TRBV3-1|NA
ASSQTGPSGNTIY
>TRBV5-1|NA
ACRDATSTYTQY
>TRBV28|NA
ASREDIRKEKLF
>TRBV27|NA
ASSLDRETYNEQF
>TRBV7-2|NA
ASSLTGEGNTIY
>TRBV30|NA
AWSGFPSGRYKQY